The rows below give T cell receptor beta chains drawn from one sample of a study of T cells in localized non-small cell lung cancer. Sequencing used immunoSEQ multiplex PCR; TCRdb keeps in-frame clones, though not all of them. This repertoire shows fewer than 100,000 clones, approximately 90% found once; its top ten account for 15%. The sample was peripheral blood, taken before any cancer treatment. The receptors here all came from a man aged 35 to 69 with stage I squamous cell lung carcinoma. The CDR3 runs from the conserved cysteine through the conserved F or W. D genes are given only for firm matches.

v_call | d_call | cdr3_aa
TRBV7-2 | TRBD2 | CASSSSGPRGDTQYF
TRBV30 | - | CAWNGGQETQYF
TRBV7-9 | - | CASSPGGPRGNQPQHF
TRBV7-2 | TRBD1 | CASSSQPGQGANEQFF
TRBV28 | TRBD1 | CASSYPVTGGAFF
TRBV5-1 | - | CASSWGTADGYTF
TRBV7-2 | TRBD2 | CASSPSGGPYNEQFF
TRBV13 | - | CASSTRTAGRGNTIYF
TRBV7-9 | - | CASSLNTNEKLFF
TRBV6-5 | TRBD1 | CASSSSWTGTYEQYF
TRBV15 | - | CATSRAPMGDTIYF
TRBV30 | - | CAWIEGLAAFF
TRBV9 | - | CASSPSPGELFF
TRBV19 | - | CASSREQGGAHEQFF
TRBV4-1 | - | CASSQIRTGELFF
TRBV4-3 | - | CASSQDGEKAFF
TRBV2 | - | CASSETDTQYF
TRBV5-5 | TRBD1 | CASSLDGTGYSPLHF
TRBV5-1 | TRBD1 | CASSGQGGGDEQYF
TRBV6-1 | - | CATETNYGYTF
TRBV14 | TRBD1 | CASSQFGQGNTEAFF
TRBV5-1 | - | CASSQGGGAENEQFF
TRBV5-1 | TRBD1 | CASSFTGQDQPQHF
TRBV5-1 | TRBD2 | CASSLTRGGETQYF